This T cell receptor beta chain appears in the sequencing data of a study of T cells after yellow fever vaccination. MiXCR was run by TCRdb on the 5' RACE reads, yielding one entry per CDR3 protein. This table holds about 170,000 distinct CDR3 sequences, approximately 11% found once. General study results and limits: High-abundance clonotypes from the bulk population could contaminate FACS-sorted repertoires.

This clonotype has a handful of counts. The antigen is undetermined. This CDR3 spans 14 amino acids. The V gene end was trimmed by 4 bases and the J gene end by 7 bases; junction bases not matched to a gene: 12. The germline V gene has CDR1 SQVTM and CDR2 ANQGSEA. The sample was CD8+ T cells sorted from PBMCs, taken 15 days after the yellow fever booster vaccination. This receptor was taken from a man aged 18 to 30 who received the YFV17D yellow fever vaccine. The chain joins TRBV29-1 to TRBJ1-1, with 7 bases matching TRBD1. Here the CDR3 reads CSVGGLTGTVEAFF. The CDR3 coding sequence is TGCAGCGTTGGAGGCCTGACAGGGACGGTTGAAGCTTTCTTT.